The TCR beta chain described here comes from a study of monozygotic twins with inflammatory bowel disease. Points from the study as a whole: The study supported no single strong signal or clonotype linked to IBD. Other individuals had fewer clonotypes in common with IBD patients than with healthy twins, especially with disease activity.

The CDR3 covers 15 residues. In germline, CDR1 is SEHNR, CDR2 FQNEAQ (reference sequence). On this clonotype: Its antigen remains unidentified.

The team made cDNA by running eight separate reactions for each sample. TCRdb reanalyzed the 5' RACE reads and collapses them to one entry per CDR3 protein, without DNA. Its table records around 380,000 distinct CDR3 sequences. The sequencing sample was made of blood. This clonotype originated in a human donor with ulcerative colitis or Crohn's disease, or a healthy co-twin of an affected twin (not recorded which). The rearrangement uses TRBV7-9 and TRBJ2-2. This CDR3 reads CASSLPVAGTGELFF. Looking up the rest from reference TRBV7-9 and TRBJ2-2 gives the full variable domain: DTGVSQNPRHKITKRGQNVTFRCDPISEHNRLYWYRQTLGQGPEFLTYFQNEAQLEKSRLLSDRFSAERPKGSFSTLEIQRTEQGDSAMYLCASSLPVAGTGELFFGEGSRLTVL.